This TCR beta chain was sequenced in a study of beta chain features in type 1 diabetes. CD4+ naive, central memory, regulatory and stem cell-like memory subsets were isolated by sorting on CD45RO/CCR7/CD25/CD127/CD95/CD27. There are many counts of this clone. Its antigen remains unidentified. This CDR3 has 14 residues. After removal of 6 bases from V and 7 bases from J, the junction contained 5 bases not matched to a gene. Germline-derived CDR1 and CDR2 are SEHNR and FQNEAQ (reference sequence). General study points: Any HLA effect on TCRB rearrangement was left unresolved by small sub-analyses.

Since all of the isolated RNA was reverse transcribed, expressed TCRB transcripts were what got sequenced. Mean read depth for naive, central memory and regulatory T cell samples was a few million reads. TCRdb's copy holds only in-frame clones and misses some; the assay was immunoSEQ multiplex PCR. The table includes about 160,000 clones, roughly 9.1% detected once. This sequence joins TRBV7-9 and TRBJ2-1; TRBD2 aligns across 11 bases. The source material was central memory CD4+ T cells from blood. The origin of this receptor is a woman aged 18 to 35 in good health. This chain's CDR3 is CASRPRTSGNEQFF. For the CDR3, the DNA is TGTGCCAGCAGACCTCGGACTAGCGGGAATGAGCAGTTCTTC.